These 2 T cell receptor beta chains were sequenced from one sample in a study of PD-1 blockade in classical Hodgkin lymphoma. TCRdb's copy holds only in-frame clones and misses some; the assay was immunoSEQ multiplex PCR. Here the sample spans roughly 14,000 clones, around 83% being singletons. Each patient experienced a relapse that followed autologous stem cell transplantation, and brentuximab vedotin exposure varied. Material: peripheral blood mononuclear cells (PBMCs), obtained at baseline. The receptor source for this set is a human donor with classical Hodgkin lymphoma.

The V gene is TRBV7-2, the J gene TRBJ2-7; the D gene could be TRBD1 or TRBD2 (5 bases each). Germline CDR1 and CDR2: SGHTA and FQGNSA. Trimming stripped 4 bases from V and 0 bases from J, with 10 bases between. The CDR3 is 14 residues long. CDR3 in amino acids: CASSSTGTSYEQYF. The CDR3 region has the DNA TGTGCCAGCAGCTCGACCGGGACCTCCTACGAGCAGTACTTC.

In this sample, this clone turned up once. J is TRBJ1-2 and V is TRBV27; 7 nucleotides agree with TRBD1. With V trimmed by 5 bases and J by 4 bases, 7 bases remained unmatched. The length of the CDR3 is 14 residues. Per germline, CDR1 MNHEY and CDR2 SMNVEV (reference sequence). CDR3 residues: CASSPPGQRYGYTF. The CDR3 DNA reads as TGTGCCAGCAGTCCCCCGGGACAGCGCTATGGCTACACCTTC.